This entry concerns a single T cell receptor beta chain. No antigen is known for it. This entry comes from a study of tumor and adjacent non-tumor tissue in lung cancer. Study-level results: In normal lung, the top 100 clones were significantly more dominant than in tumor.

No cell sorting was done before RNA was extracted from the tissue. More than 3 cm separated this lung sample from the edge of the tumor. Chemotherapy-naive patients with new lung cancer underwent thoracic surgery in China, August–November 2014. CDR3 length equals 18 residues. With V trimmed by 3 bases and J by 5 bases, 14 bases remained unmatched. Looked up from germline, CDR1 is SGHDN and CDR2 is FVKESK. Three rounds of nested PCR, following a modified ARM-PCR protocol, produced the TCRbeta library. TCRdb fed the multiplex PCR reads into MiXCR, producing one record per CDR3 protein. This repertoire shows roughly 75,000 distinct CDR3 sequences, approximately 80% found once; its top ten account for approximately 55%.

The chain joins TRBV14 to TRBJ2-3, with 10 bases aligning to TRBD2. The receptor comes from a man aged 60 to 75 with non-small cell lung cancer. The source material was distant non-tumor lung tissue. CDR3 protein: CASSHNQLSGGAGDTQYF. The CDR3 coding sequence is TGTGCCAGCAGCCATAACCAATTAAGCGGGGGGGCCGGAGATACGCAGTATTTT.